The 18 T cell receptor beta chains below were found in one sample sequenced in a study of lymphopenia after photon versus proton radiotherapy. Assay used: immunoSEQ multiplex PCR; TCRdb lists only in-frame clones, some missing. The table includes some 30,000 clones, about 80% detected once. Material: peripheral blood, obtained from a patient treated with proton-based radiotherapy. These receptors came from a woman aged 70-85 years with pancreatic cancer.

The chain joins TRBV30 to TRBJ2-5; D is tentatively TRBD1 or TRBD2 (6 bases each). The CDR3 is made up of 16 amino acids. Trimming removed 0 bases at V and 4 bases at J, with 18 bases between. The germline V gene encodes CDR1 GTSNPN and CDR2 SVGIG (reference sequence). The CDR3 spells CAWSVPFPGARETQYF. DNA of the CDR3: TGTGCCTGGAGTGTCCCATTTCCGGGGGCGAGAGAGACCCAGTACTTC.

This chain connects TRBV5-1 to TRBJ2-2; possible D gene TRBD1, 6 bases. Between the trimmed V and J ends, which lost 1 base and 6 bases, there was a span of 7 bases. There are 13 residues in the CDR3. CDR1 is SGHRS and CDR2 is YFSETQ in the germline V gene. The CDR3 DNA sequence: TGCGCCAGCAGCTTGCAGGGGTCCGGGGAGCTGTTTTTT. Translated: CASSLQGSGELFF.

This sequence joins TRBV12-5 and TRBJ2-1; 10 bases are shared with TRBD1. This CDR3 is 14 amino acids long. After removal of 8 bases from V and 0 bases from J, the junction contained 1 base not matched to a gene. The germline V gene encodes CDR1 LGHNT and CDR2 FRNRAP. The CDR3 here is CASRDRGSYNEQFF. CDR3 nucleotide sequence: TGTGCTAGTAGGGACAGGGGCTCCTACAATGAGCAGTTCTTC. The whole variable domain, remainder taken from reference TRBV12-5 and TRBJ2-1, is DARVTQTPRHKVTEMGQEVTMRCQPILGHNTVFWYRQTMMQGLELLAYFRNRAPLDDSGMPKDRFSAEMPDATLATLKIQPSEPRDSAVYFCASRDRGSYNEQFFGPGTRLTVL.

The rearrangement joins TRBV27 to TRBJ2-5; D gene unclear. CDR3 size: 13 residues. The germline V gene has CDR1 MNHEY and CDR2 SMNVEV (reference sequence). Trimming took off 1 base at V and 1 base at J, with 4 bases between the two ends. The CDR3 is CASSLLGQETQYF. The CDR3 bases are TGTGCCAGCAGTTTATTGGGCCAAGAGACCCAGTACTTC.

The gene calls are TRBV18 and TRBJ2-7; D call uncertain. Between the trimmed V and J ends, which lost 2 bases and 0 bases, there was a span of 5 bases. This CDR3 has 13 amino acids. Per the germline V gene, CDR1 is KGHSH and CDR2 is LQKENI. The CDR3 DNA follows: TGTGCCAGCTCACCAACAGACTCCTACGAGCAGTACTTC. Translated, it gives CASSPTDSYEQYF.

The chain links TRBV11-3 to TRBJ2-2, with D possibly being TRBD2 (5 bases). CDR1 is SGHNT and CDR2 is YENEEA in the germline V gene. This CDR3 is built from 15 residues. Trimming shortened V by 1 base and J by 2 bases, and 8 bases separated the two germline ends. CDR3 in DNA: TGTGCCAGCAGCTTAGGACTAACAAACACCGGGGAGCTGTTTTTT. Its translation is CASSLGLTNTGELFF.

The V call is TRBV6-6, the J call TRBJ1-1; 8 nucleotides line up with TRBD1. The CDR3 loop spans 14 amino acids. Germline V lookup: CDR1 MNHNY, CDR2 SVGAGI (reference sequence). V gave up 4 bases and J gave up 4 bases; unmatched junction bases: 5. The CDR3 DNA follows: TGTGCCAGCAGTTTCGGACAGGGAGGCACTGAAGCTTTCTTT. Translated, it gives CASSFGQGGTEAFF.

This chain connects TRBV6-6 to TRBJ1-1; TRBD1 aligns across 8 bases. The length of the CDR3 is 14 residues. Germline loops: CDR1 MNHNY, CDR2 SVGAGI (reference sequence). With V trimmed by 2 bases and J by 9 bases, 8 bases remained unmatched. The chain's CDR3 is CASSYDDRTGKAFF. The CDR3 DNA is TGTGCCAGCAGTTACGATGATCGGACAGGGAAAGCTTTCTTT.

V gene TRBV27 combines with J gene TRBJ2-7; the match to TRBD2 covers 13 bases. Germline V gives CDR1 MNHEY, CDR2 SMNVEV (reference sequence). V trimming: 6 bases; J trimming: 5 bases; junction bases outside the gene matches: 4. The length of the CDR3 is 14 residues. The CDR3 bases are TGTGCCAGCAGAGGACTAGCGGGAGTCCACGAGCAGTACTTC. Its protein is CASRGLAGVHEQYF.

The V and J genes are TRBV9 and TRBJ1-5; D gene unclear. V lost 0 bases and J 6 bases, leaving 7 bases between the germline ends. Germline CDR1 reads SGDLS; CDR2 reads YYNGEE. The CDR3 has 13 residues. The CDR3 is CASSVEVGQPQHF. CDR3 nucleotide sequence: TGTGCCAGCAGCGTAGAGGTGGGTCAGCCCCAGCATTTT.

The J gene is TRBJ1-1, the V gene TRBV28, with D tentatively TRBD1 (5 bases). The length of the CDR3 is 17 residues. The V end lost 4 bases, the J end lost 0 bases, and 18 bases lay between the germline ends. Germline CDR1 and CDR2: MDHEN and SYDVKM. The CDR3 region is CASSSPGAGNMNTEAFF. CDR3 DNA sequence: TGTGCCAGCAGTTCCCCTGGGGCAGGGAACATGAACACTGAAGCTTTCTTT.

The CDR3 region is CASSLLSGQFYEQYF. For the CDR3, the DNA is TGTGCCAGCAGCTTACTATCAGGCCAGTTCTACGAGCAGTACTTC. V usage is TRBV7-2 and J usage is TRBJ2-7; D gene unclear. From germline, CDR1 is SGHTA and CDR2 FQGNSA. V was shortened by 2 bases and J by 3 bases, with 14 bases between the two germline ends. This CDR3 region has 15 residues.

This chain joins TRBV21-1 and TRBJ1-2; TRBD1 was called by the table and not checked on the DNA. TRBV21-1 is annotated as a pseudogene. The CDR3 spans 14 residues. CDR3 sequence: CASSPQGRRHGYTF. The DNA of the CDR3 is TGTGCCAGCAGCCCACAGGGGCGCCGACATGGCTACACCTTC.

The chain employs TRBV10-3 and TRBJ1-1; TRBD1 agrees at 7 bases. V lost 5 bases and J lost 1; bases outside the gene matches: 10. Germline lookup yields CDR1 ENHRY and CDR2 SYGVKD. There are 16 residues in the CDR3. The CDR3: CAISRDMTGSNTEAFF. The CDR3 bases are TGTGCCATCAGTAGGGATATGACAGGGTCGAACACTGAAGCTTTCTTT.

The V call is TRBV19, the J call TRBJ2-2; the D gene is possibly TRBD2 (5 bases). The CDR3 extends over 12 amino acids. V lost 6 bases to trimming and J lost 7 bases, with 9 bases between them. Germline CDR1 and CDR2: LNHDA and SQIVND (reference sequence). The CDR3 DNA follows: TGTGCCAGTAGAGTGAGCGGCGGGGAGCTGTTTTTT. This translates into CASRVSGGELFF.

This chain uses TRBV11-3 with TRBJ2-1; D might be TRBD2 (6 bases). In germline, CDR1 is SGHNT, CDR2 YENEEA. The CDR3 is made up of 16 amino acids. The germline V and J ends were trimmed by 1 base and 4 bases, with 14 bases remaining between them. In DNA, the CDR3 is TGTGCCAGCAGCTTAGGGTCCACCGGAGGGTACAATGAGCAGTTCTTC. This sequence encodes CASSLGSTGGYNEQFF.

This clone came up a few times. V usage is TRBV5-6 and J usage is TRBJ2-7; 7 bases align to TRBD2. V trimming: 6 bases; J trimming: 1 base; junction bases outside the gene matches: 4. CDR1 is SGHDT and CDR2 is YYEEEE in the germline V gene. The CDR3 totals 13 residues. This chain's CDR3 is CASNRAGSYEQYF. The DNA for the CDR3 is TGTGCCAGCAACCGAGCGGGATCCTACGAGCAGTACTTC.

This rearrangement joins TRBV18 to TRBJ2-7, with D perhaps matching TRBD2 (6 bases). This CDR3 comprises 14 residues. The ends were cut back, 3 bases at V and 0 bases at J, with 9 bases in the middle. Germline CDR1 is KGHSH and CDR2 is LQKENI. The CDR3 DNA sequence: TGTGCCAGCTCACCTGGGGGACTCTCCTACGAGCAGTACTTC. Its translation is CASSPGGLSYEQYF.